The rows below give T cell receptor beta chains drawn from one sample of a study of T cells after posttransplantation cyclophosphamide. TCRdb keeps only in-frame clones here, not all; method: immunoSEQ multiplex PCR. The sample shows some 10,000 clones, around nine tenths of them seen only once. Sequencing used CD4+ T cells sorted from PBMCs, obtained after allogeneic stem cell transplant with posttransplant cyclophosphamide. These receptors were collected from a male patient between 25 and 39 years old who received an allogeneic stem cell transplant from a related donor, was CMV-positive, and had acute GVHD only. The T cells may partly be graft donor cells. CDR3s include the opening cysteine and the closing phenylalanine or tryptophan. The D gene is left open where the match is weak. Some rows mark clone size as missing; the rest say once, few, many or name a class of expanded clone.

d_call,j_call,cdr3_length,clone_size,v_call,cdr3_nt,cdr3_aa
TRBD2,TRBJ2-5,16,NA,TRBV5-1,TGCGCCAGCAGCTTTCTGACTAGCGGGGTGGGAGAGACCCAGTACTTC,CASSFLTSGVGETQYF
TRBD1,TRBJ1-1,15,NA,TRBV7-9,TGTGCCAGCAGCCCGGGGACAGGGGGGGACACTGAAGCTTTCTTT,CASSPGTGGDTEAFF
TRBD2,TRBJ2-2,18,NA,TRBV30,TGTGCCTGGAATGGGACTAGCGGGGGGGGGCCGAACACCGGGGAGCTGTTTTTT,CAWNGTSGGGPNTGELFF
NA,TRBJ1-6,15,NA,TRBV7-3,TGTGCCAGCAGCTTAGACAGCTCCTATAATTCACCCCTCCACTTT,CASSLDSSYNSPLHF
TRBD1,TRBJ1-2,18,NA,TRBV11-2,TGTGCCAGCAGCTTAGAGTCAAGGGGACAGGGACCCGTCTATGGCTACACCTTC,CASSLESRGQGPVYGYTF
TRBD1,TRBJ1-5,13,NA,TRBV7-7,TGTGCCAGCAGCCAGGACAGGGATCAGCCCCAGCATTTT,CASSQDRDQPQHF
TRBD1,TRBJ1-2,15,NA,TRBV18,TGTGCCAGCTCACCCGACAGGGTGGGGTACTATGGCTACACCTTC,CASSPDRVGYYGYTF
TRBD2,TRBJ2-3,20,NA,TRBV4-3,TGCGCCAGCAGCCATCGGACTAGCGGGGGGGCCTCGATCGGTACAGATACGCAGTATTTT,CASSHRTSGGASIGTDTQYF
NA,TRBJ2-3,15,NA,TRBV7-2,TGTGCCAGCAGCTTAACCGCGGGTGGCACAGATACGCAGTATTTT,CASSLTAGGTDTQYF
NA,TRBJ1-2,14,NA,TRBV9,TGTGCCAGCAGCGTAGACCCGTCCGGAGTGGACTACACCTTC,CASSVDPSGVDYTF
NA,TRBJ2-7,15,NA,TRBV11-2,TGTGCCAGCAGCTTAGATTTACTCCGTTCCTACGAGCAGTACTTC,CASSLDLLRSYEQYF
TRBD1,TRBJ2-3,16,NA,TRBV23-1,TGCGCCAGCAGCCTGCTGGGACAGGGAGCACCAGATACGCAGTATTTT,CASSLLGQGAPDTQYF
NA,TRBJ1-2,14,once,TRBV6-5,TGTGCCAGCAAGAAGCGGGGGACCAACTATGGCTACACCTTC,CASKKRGTNYGYTF
TRBD1,TRBJ2-3,14,NA,TRBV6-1,TGTGCCTGCTCCCGGGACAGGGGTTCAGATACGCAGTATTTT,CACSRDRGSDTQYF
TRBD2,TRBJ2-1,15,NA,TRBV7-2,TGTGCCAGCAGCTTCACCGGACTAGGGAGAGGTGAGCAGTTCTTC,CASSFTGLGRGEQFF
NA,TRBJ1-5,14,NA,TRBV4-2,TGTGCCAGCAGCCAAGATATCCAGAGGCAGCCCCAGCATTTT,CASSQDIQRQPQHF
TRBD1,TRBJ2-3,17,NA,TRBV4-3,TGCGCCAGCAGCCAAGAGGGGACAGGGGGCGCGTCAGATACGCAGTATTTT,CASSQEGTGGASDTQYF
NA,TRBJ2-7,12,once,TRBV11-2,TGTGCCAGCAGCTCCCTTACCTACGAGCAGTACTTC,CASSSLTYEQYF
NA,TRBJ1-3,14,NA,TRBV28,TGTGCCAGCGGCGAAGGAGGTATGGGAAACACCATATATTTT,CASGEGGMGNTIYF
TRBD1,TRBJ1-2,13,NA,TRBV19,TGTGCCAGTAGGAAGGACAGGAACTATGGCTACACCTTC,CASRKDRNYGYTF
TRBD2,TRBJ2-5,15,NA,TRBV27,TGTGCCAGCAGTTTCACCGGGGGGATCCAAGAGACCCAGTACTTC,CASSFTGGIQETQYF
TRBD1,TRBJ2-7,15,NA,TRBV4-2,TGTGCCAGCAGCAATACAGGGGGTAGCTCCTACGAGCAGTACTTC,CASSNTGGSSYEQYF
NA,TRBJ2-1,14,NA,TRBV7-3,TGTGCCAGCAGCCTACCGGGGGCCTACAATGAGCAGTTCTTC,CASSLPGAYNEQFF
TRBD1,TRBJ1-6,16,NA,TRBV2,TGTGCCAGCCAGGGGGGTGGGAGTGGATATAATTCACCCCTCCACTTT,CASQGGGSGYNSPLHF
NA,TRBJ2-7,11,NA,TRBV20-1,TGCAGTGCTAGGGCCACCTACGAGCAGTACTTC,CSARATYEQYF
NA,TRBJ2-2,15,NA,TRBV4-3,TGCGCCAGCAGCCAAGTTTCAGCAGGCACCGGGGAGCTGTTTTTT,CASSQVSAGTGELFF
TRBD2,TRBJ2-1,16,NA,TRBV11-2,TGTGCCAGCAGCTTTTCCCCCCGGGGGGGCCGGCATGAGCAGTTCTTC,CASSFSPRGGRHEQFF
TRBD2,TRBJ2-5,16,NA,TRBV5-1,TGCGCCAGCAGCCCCGGACTAGCGGGGGGCCAAGAGACCCAGTACTTC,CASSPGLAGGQETQYF
NA,TRBJ1-1,13,NA,TRBV7-3,TGTGCCAGCAGCCCCAGGTCGAACACTGAAGCTTTCTTT,CASSPRSNTEAFF
NA,TRBJ1-5,16,NA,TRBV27,TGTGCCAGCAGTTTAAATGGAGTAGGAAGCAATCAGCCCCAGCATTTT,CASSLNGVGSNQPQHF
NA,TRBJ1-6,15,NA,TRBV5-8,TGTGCCAGCAGCTTGGGGTGGACACGGAATTCACCCCTCCACTTT,CASSLGWTRNSPLHF
TRBD2,TRBJ2-1,14,few,TRBV19,TGTGCCAGTAGTATGAGGGCGGGGGGGTTGGAGCAGTTCTTC,CASSMRAGGLEQFF
NA,TRBJ2-7,15,NA,TRBV7-2,TGTGCCAGCAGCTTAGCGGGATCGGGGTCCTACGAGCAGTACTTC,CASSLAGSGSYEQYF
TRBD1,TRBJ2-7,14,NA,TRBV9,TGTGCCAGCAGCGTAGGACAGGGGAACTACGAGCAGTACTTC,CASSVGQGNYEQYF
NA,TRBJ2-1,12,NA,TRBV28,TGTGCCGTAGCAGGGGAAATGGTTGAGCAGTTCTTC,CAVAGEMVEQFF
NA,TRBJ1-2,16,NA,TRBV19,TGTGCCAGTAGCACCGGGCAGGGCCAACCTAACTATGGCTACACCTTC,CASSTGQGQPNYGYTF
TRBD2,TRBJ2-3,16,few,TRBV4-3,TGCGCCAGCAGCCAGTCCCTAGCGGGGGGCACAGATACGCAGTATTTT,CASSQSLAGGTDTQYF
NA,TRBJ2-6,16,few,TRBV5-1,TGCGCCAGCAGCATCGGACAGACCTCTGGGGCCAACGTCCTGACTTTC,CASSIGQTSGANVLTF
NA,TRBJ2-7,16,NA,TRBV5-5,TGTGCCAGCAGCTTGGGGCCGCAATTAATCTCCTACGAGCAGTACTTC,CASSLGPQLISYEQYF
TRBD2,TRBJ2-2,16,NA,TRBV7-6,TGTGCCAGCAGCGCCAGGACTAGCGGCCGCACCGGGGAGCTGTTTTTT,CASSARTSGRTGELFF
NA,TRBJ2-5,11,NA,TRBV5-1,TGCGCCAGCAGCTTGGCGGAGACCCAGTACTTC,CASSLAETQYF
NA,TRBJ1-4,14,NA,TRBV4-1,TGCGCCAGCAGCCAAGATGGGGGCGTGGGAAAACTGTTTTTT,CASSQDGGVGKLFF
TRBD1,TRBJ1-1,16,NA,TRBV6-6,TGTGCCAGCAGTTACTCCCCGGGACAGGGGGCGACTGAAGCTTTCTTT,CASSYSPGQGATEAFF
NA,TRBJ1-1,15,NA,TRBV7-9,TGTGCCAGCAGCTTAGCGGGGAGTTGGAACACTGAAGCTTTCTTT,CASSLAGSWNTEAFF